A single sample is the source of the 15 T cell receptor beta chains below, sequenced in a study of blood T cell repertoires in COVID-19. The data were produced by immunoSEQ multiplex PCR, yet TCRdb's version contains in-frame clones alone and is incomplete. This table has 150,000 to 200,000 clones, roughly nine tenths appearing once. Material: peripheral blood. These receptors were collected from a woman in her sixties with COVID-19, enrolled during active disease.

The chain combines TRBV5-4 with TRBJ2-3, with 9 bases aligning to TRBD2. J was trimmed by 7 bases and V by 0 bases; bases with no gene match: 3. Germline CDR1 is SGHNT and CDR2 is YYREEE (reference sequence). CDR3 size: 14 residues. The CDR3, as DNA: TGTGCCAGCAGCTTGGCTAGCGGGACAAATACGCAGTATTTT. Translated, it gives CASSLASGTNTQYF.

The rearrangement links TRBV11-2 to TRBJ2-1; D unclear. The V gene's germline CDR1 is SGHAT and CDR2 FQNNGV. This CDR3 comprises 14 residues. V shed 5 bases and J shed 8 bases, with 16 bases lying between them. The CDR3 loop is CASSAVGYGDEQFF. For the CDR3, the DNA is TGTGCCAGCAGCGCAGTCGGGTATGGCGATGAGCAGTTCTTC.

The chain couples TRBV6-5 to TRBJ1-5, with no clear D. Germline CDR1 is MNHEY and CDR2 is SVGAGI. The CDR3 runs 14 residues. V shed 6 bases and J shed 0 bases, with 9 bases lying between them. The CDR3 DNA is TGTGCCAGCAGCGGGTTAGTTAGCAATCAGCCCCAGCATTTT. This sequence encodes CASSGLVSNQPQHF.

J is TRBJ2-7 and V is TRBV19; D is unclear. Germline CDR1 LNHDA, CDR2 SQIVND (reference sequence). CDR3 size: 12 residues. V lost 3 bases and J lost 7, with 10 bases in between. CDR3 nucleotides: TGTGCCAGTAGTATCTCTCTCGGTGAGCAGTACTTC. Amino acids: CASSISLGEQYF.

The V gene is TRBV15, the J gene TRBJ2-3; 8 bases agree with TRBD1. Germline V lookup: CDR1 LNHNV, CDR2 YYDKDF (reference sequence). The CDR3 consists of 16 residues. With V trimmed by 0 bases and J by 3 bases, 5 bases remained unmatched. In DNA form, the CDR3 reads TGTGCCACCAGCAGAGATCGGACAGGGAGGACAGATACGCAGTATTTT. Protein sequence: CATSRDRTGRTDTQYF.

The chain couples TRBV12-3 or TRBV12-4 to TRBJ2-7; the D gene is possibly TRBD2 (5 bases). The CDR3 consists of 13 residues. V lost 6 bases to trimming and J lost 2 bases, with 11 bases between them. The CDR3 DNA follows: TGTGCCAGCAGCCTGGGAGTCGCCTACGAGCAGTACTTC. Translation gives CASSLGVAYEQYF.

The rearrangement uses TRBV5-1 and TRBJ2-7; a possible D gene is TRBD1 (5 bases). V was pared by 3 bases and J by 6 bases, with 10 bases between. The CDR3 length is 12 residues. Germline CDR1 SGHRS, CDR2 YFSETQ. The DNA for the CDR3 is TGCGCCAGCAGCTCGCCGACAGCCGAGCAGTACTTC. Protein product: CASSSPTAEQYF. Full variable domain (remainder filled in from reference TRBV5-1 and TRBJ2-7): KAGVTQTPRYLIKTRGQQVTLSCSPISGHRSVSWYQQTPGQGLQFLFEYFSETQRNKGNFPGRFSGRQFSNSRSEMNVSTLELGDSALYLCASSSPTAEQYFGPGTRLTVT.

The gene calls are TRBV27 and TRBJ1-2, with a tentative D call TRBD1 (6 bases). The CDR3 spans 15 residues. Germline CDR1 reads MNHEY; CDR2 reads SMNVEV (reference sequence). V was cut by 6 bases and J by 5 bases, with 19 bases left in between. The CDR3 loop is CASRPTGLLGYGYTF. As DNA, the CDR3 is TGTGCCAGCAGGCCCACAGGGCTCTTAGGGTATGGCTACACCTTC.

The chain links TRBV24-1 to TRBJ1-1; 8 bases align to TRBD1. CDR3 length equals 13 residues. V shed 7 bases and J 11 bases; nucleotides not matched to a gene: 11. Germline V lookup: CDR1 KGHDR, CDR2 SFDVKD. CDR3 nucleotides: TGTGCCACCAGGCCCAGACAGGGGCGGGGGGCTTTCTTT. As protein: CATRPRQGRGAFF.

The chain carries TRBV27 and TRBJ2-7; D may be TRBD2 (6 bases). CDR1 and CDR2 (germline): MNHEY, SMNVEV (reference sequence). The CDR3 runs 14 residues. Trimming shortened V by 3 bases and J by 0 bases, and 9 bases separated the two germline ends. The CDR3 bases are TGTGCCAGCAGTTTCTACGGGAGCTCCTACGAGCAGTACTTC. Its protein product is CASSFYGSSYEQYF.

This chain connects TRBV3-1 (or the pseudogene TRBV3-2) to TRBJ2-7, with TRBD2 matching 9 bases. The germline CDR1 and CDR2 sequences are LGHDT and YNNKEL (reference sequence). Losses at the gene ends were 2 bases for V and 6 bases for J; bases not matched to a gene: 5. This CDR3 spans 14 amino acids. The CDR3 nucleotides read TGTGCCAGCAGCCAATTGGGACTAGCAGGCGAGCAGTACTTC. It is translated as CASSQLGLAGEQYF.

The chain links TRBV4-2 to TRBJ2-6; 11 nucleotides align to TRBD2. The CDR3 is 14 amino acids. Germline CDR1 reads LGHNA; CDR2 reads YNFKEQ. After removal of 4 bases from V and 15 bases from J, the junction contained 8 bases not matched to a gene. The CDR3 is CASSPLAGGDPLTF. CDR3 nucleotide sequence: TGTGCCAGCAGCCCCCTAGCGGGAGGAGATCCCCTGACTTTC.

The chain uses TRBV9 and TRBJ2-4; maybe TRBD1 (5 bases). The CDR3 has 18 residues. CDR1 SGDLS and CDR2 YYNGEE come from the germline V gene. V gave up 3 bases and J gave up 5 bases, with 24 bases separating them. CDR3 residues: CASSASTGAPRSENIQYF. As DNA, the CDR3 is TGTGCCAGCAGCGCCTCTACAGGAGCTCCGAGGTCAGAAAACATTCAGTACTTC. The entire variable domain, with the rest obtained from reference TRBV9 and TRBJ2-4, is as follows: DSGVTQTPKHLITATGQRVTLRCSPRSGDLSVYWYQQSLDQGLQFLIQYYNGEERAKGNILERFSAQQFPDLHSELNLSSLELGDSALYFCASSASTGAPRSENIQYFGAGTRLSVL.

The rearrangement links TRBV7-9 to TRBJ1-1; 8 bases are shared with TRBD1. CDR1 is SEHNR, CDR2 FQNEAQ, per germline (reference sequence). The CDR3 spans 15 residues. The trim removed 4 bases at V and 3 bases at J, leaving 7 bases unmatched. The chain's CDR3 is CASSYRTGMDTEAFF. CDR3 DNA: TGTGCCAGCAGCTACCGGACAGGGATGGACACTGAAGCTTTCTTT.

The chain links TRBV6-6 to TRBJ1-2, with TRBD1 as a possible D gene (6 bases). Trimming left V 6 bases short and J 8 bases short, with 16 bases between. Germline CDR1 is MNHNY and CDR2 is SVGAGI (reference sequence). The CDR3 consists of 13 residues. The CDR3 nucleotides are TGTGCCAGCAGCTCCACAGGGTTCGGCGGCTACACCTTC. It specifies CASSSTGFGGYTF.